This is a list of T cell receptor beta chains from one sample in a study of blood T cell repertoires in COVID-19. The table came from immunoSEQ multiplex PCR; TCRdb's copy has only in-frame clones and leaves some out. The sample lists a few hundred thousand clones, about 86% occurring once. Material: peripheral blood. The receptors shown here come from a man between 60 and 70 years old with acute or convalescent COVID-19. CDR3s include the opening cysteine and the closing phenylalanine or tryptophan. D genes are given only for firm matches. Clone sizes are given selectively: once, few, many, or a class where the clone is expanded.

v_call	d_call	j_call	clone_size	cdr3_length	cdr3_nt	cdr3_aa
TRBV14	TRBD1	TRBJ2-1	NA	15	TGTGCCAGCAGCCGCAGACAGGGGGCTTACAATGAGCAGTTCTTC	CASSRRQGAYNEQFF
TRBV7-6	NA	TRBJ1-6	few	15	TGTGCCAGCAGCTTAAGGCGGGGGCAAAATTCACCCCTCCACTTT	CASSLRRGQNSPLHF
TRBV27	NA	TRBJ2-7	NA	13	TGTGCCAGCAGGAACAGGGCCACCTACGAGCAGTACTTC	CASRNRATYEQYF
TRBV5-1	NA	TRBJ1-3	few	15	TGCGCCAGCAGCGATCATAAGGGGTCAGGAAACACCATATATTTT	CASSDHKGSGNTIYF
TRBV5-4	NA	TRBJ2-1	NA	15	TGTGCCAGCAACCTGGGGGGTGGCCCCTACAATGAGCAGTTCTTC	CASNLGGGPYNEQFF
TRBV28	TRBD1	TRBJ1-1	NA	15	TGTGCCAGCCTAAGGACAGGGGACCTGAACACTGAAGCTTTCTTT	CASLRTGDLNTEAFF
TRBV28	NA	TRBJ1-1	NA	15	TGTGCCAGCAGTTTTACAGGGAACAAGAACACTGAAGCTTTCTTT	CASSFTGNKNTEAFF
TRBV6-2/TRBV6-3	TRBD1	TRBJ2-6	NA	17	TGTGCCAGCAGTTTCCGGGACAGGGGGAAAGGGGCCAACGTCCTGACTTTC	CASSFRDRGKGANVLTF
TRBV28	NA	TRBJ1-5	NA	14	TGTGCCAGCAGTTTATGGATGGCCAATCAGCCCCAGCATTTT	CASSLWMANQPQHF
TRBV20-1	NA	TRBJ2-1	NA	13	TGCAGTGCTAGTCCCAGGCCCTCGAATGAGCAGTTCTTC	CSASPRPSNEQFF
TRBV18	NA	TRBJ2-6	once	14	TGTGCCAGCTCACGAGGCACTGGGGCCAACGTCCTGACTTTC	CASSRGTGANVLTF
TRBV6-4	NA	TRBJ2-3	NA	13	TGTGCCAGCAGTGAAAGTCGGGCAGATACGCAGTATTTT	CASSESRADTQYF
TRBV6-5	NA	TRBJ1-5	NA	12	TGTGCCAGCCGCGGGGGAAGTCAGCCCCAGCATTTT	CASRGGSQPQHF
TRBV10-2	NA	TRBJ1-5	once	13	TGCGCCAGCAGTGAAGGGGCCCGGCAGCCCCAGCATTTT	CASSEGARQPQHF
TRBV24-1	TRBD2	TRBJ2-3	NA	18	TGTGCCACCAGTAACCGACTAGCGGGAGTTCATGGCACAGATACGCAGTATTTT	CATSNRLAGVHGTDTQYF
TRBV5-1	NA	TRBJ2-5	NA	16	TGCGCCAGCAGCTCCCGACCTCAGGGGTCACAAGAGACCCAGTACTTC	CASSSRPQGSQETQYF
TRBV6-5	NA	TRBJ2-2	NA	15	TGTGCCAGCAGAAAGGTGGCAGGGGACACCGGGGAGCTGTTTTTT	CASRKVAGDTGELFF
TRBV11-3	NA	TRBJ2-1	NA	14	TGTGCCAGCAGCCCCACCCGCGGATCCGATGAGCAGTTCTTC	CASSPTRGSDEQFF
TRBV9	NA	TRBJ1-2	NA	13	TGTGCCAGCAGCGTAGGGGGGGTCAATGGCTACACCTTC	CASSVGGVNGYTF
TRBV27	TRBD1	TRBJ2-7	NA	15	TGTGCCAGCAGTTTCGACAGGGAGAGCTCCTACGAGCAGTACTTC	CASSFDRESSYEQYF
TRBV28	NA	TRBJ2-7	NA	19	TGTGCCAGCAGTTTTCCCTCCGAGACACAGCCCGGATCTTCCTACGAGCAGTACTTC	CASSFPSETQPGSSYEQYF
TRBV27	TRBD2	TRBJ2-1	NA	18	TGTGCCAGCAGTTTATATACGACTAGCGGAAGCTCCTACAATGAGCAGTTCTTC	CASSLYTTSGSSYNEQFF
TRBV2	TRBD2	TRBJ2-5	NA	15	TGTGCCAGCACCGGGACTAGCGGGAGTTTGGAGACCCAGTACTTC	CASTGTSGSLETQYF